The present TCR beta chain was sequenced within a study of CD8+ T cells in alopecia areata. Study summary: Patients remained on tofacitinib for 6 to 18 months and then went 6 months without it.

The treatment was: oral pan-JAK inhibitor, 5-10 mg twice daily. Sorting of CD4+ and CD8+ T cells was performed on PBMCs. Points from the study as a whole: TCRs were shared less clearly across patients than in mice, possibly for HLA-related reasons. Greater clonality was observed in lesional scalp samples, especially alopecia totalis/universalis, versus normal scalp.

With regard to this clone: Its antigen is currently unknown.

After isolation, RNA underwent reverse transcription to generate cDNA as the sequencing template. Profiling relied on immunoSEQ multiplex PCR, and the TCRdb table lists in-frame clones only, not all of them. Among 150,000 to 200,000 clones, approximately 61% were seen once, and the ten largest hold approximately 1%. The material sequenced was CD4+ T cells sorted from blood, taken at week 24, from a patient treated with tofacitinib. This TCR was sampled from a human donor with alopecia areata.

The DNA for the CDR3 is TGTGCCAGCAGCCTCGGGACAGATGGGGCCAAAAACATTCAGTACTTC. Protein sequence: CASSLGTDGAKNIQYF. The rearrangement links TRBV11-2 to TRBJ2-4; 7 positions agree with TRBD1. V shed 5 bases and J 1 base; nucleotides not matched to a gene: 8. Per germline, CDR1 SGHAT and CDR2 FQNNGV. The CDR3 sequence is 16 residues long.